These T cell receptor beta chains were read from a single sample in a study of high-grade serous ovarian cancer treatment subgroups. Sequencing was performed with immunoSEQ multiplex PCR; in TCRdb, only in-frame clones are kept and a portion is missing. The data hold approximately 40,000 clones, with roughly three quarters observed a single time. Sequencing used tumor tissue. All receptors derive from a human donor with high-grade serous ovarian cancer. Both conserved end residues are part of each CDR3. Each record gives: clone size, J gene, D gene, CDR3 length, V gene, CDR3 DNA, CDR3 protein. The D gene is left open where the match is weak. Not all rows give a size; the values are once, few, many and, for expanded clones, a class.

>-|TRBJ2-7|-|14|TRBV5-1
TGCGCCAGCAGCTTTGGGCAGAACCCCTACGAGCAGTACTTC
CASSFGQNPYEQYF
>medium-sized|TRBJ2-1|TRBD1|12|TRBV27
TGTGCCAGCAGTTACCCGACAGGGCCGCAGTTCTTC
CASSYPTGPQFF
>-|TRBJ1-2|TRBD1|15|TRBV4-1
TGCGCCAGCAGCCAACGACAGGGAGCTAACTATGGCTACACCTTC
CASSQRQGANYGYTF
>-|TRBJ1-6|TRBD1|15|TRBV11-2
TGTGCCAGCAGCTTACGGGACAGTACTAATTCACCCCTCCACTTT
CASSLRDSTNSPLHF
>-|TRBJ1-2|-|13|TRBV5-4
TGTGCCAGCAGTTTCACAGGGAACTATGGCTACACCTTC
CASSFTGNYGYTF
>few|TRBJ1-2|-|12|TRBV23-1
TGCGCCTGGGGGTGGCACGTTGCTGGCTACACCTTC
CAWGWHVAGYTF
>-|TRBJ1-1|-|13|TRBV23-1
TGCGCCAGCAGTCAATCTTGCGGGACCTGGGCTTTCTTT
CASSQSCGTWAFF
>-|TRBJ2-7|-|18|TRBV7-6
TGTGCCAGCAGCTTAGGGGGCGCGGGAACAGGCCGCTCCTACGAGCAGTACTTC
CASSLGGAGTGRSYEQYF
>few|TRBJ2-3|TRBD2|15|TRBV6-5
TGTGCCAGCAGTTGGTCACTAGCGGGCACAGATACGCAGTATTTT
CASSWSLAGTDTQYF
>-|TRBJ2-7|TRBD2|15|TRBV28
TGTGCCAGCAGTCCCCACGGGAGGGCCTTCTACGAGCAGTACTTC
CASSPHGRAFYEQYF
>-|TRBJ2-7|TRBD1|13|TRBV4-3
TGCGCCAGCAGCCAAGCAGGGGGCGACGAGCAGTACTTC
CASSQAGGDEQYF
>-|TRBJ2-7|TRBD1|14|TRBV28
TGTGCCAGCAGTTTTGGGGGACAGATTTACGAGCAGTACTTC
CASSFGGQIYEQYF
>once|TRBJ2-2|TRBD1|15|TRBV19
TGTGCCAGTAGTCTGGGACAGGGGCGTACCGGGGAGCTGTTTTTT
CASSLGQGRTGELFF
>-|TRBJ1-1|-|12|TRBV5-6
TGTGCCAGCAGCTTGATTAACACTGAAGCTTTCTTT
CASSLINTEAFF
>-|TRBJ1-6|-|13|TRBV5-4
TGTGCCAGCAGCTTGGTCAGGGATTCACCCCTCCACTTT
CASSLVRDSPLHF
>once|TRBJ2-7|-|15|TRBV11-2
TGTGCCAGCAGCGCCAACAGGGTGAACACCTACGAGCAGTACTTC
CASSANRVNTYEQYF
>-|TRBJ2-7|-|11|TRBV19
TGTGCCAGTAGGGAGGGGTACGAGCAGTACTTC
CASREGYEQYF
>-|TRBJ2-3|-|14|TRBV10-3
TGTGCCATCAGTGAGTCTCAGGCAGCAGATACGCAGTATTTT
CAISESQAADTQYF
>once|TRBJ2-7|TRBD1|13|TRBV5-1
TGCGCCAGCAGAAAGGGACAGGGGAGCGAGCAGTACTTC
CASRKGQGSEQYF
>-|TRBJ2-5|TRBD2|15|TRBV28
TGTGCCAGCAGTACAACGACTAGCGGCGACAAGACCCAGTACTTC
CASSTTTSGDKTQYF
>-|TRBJ2-1|-|13|TRBV4-3
TGCGCCAGCAGCCCAGACCTACGTAATGAGCAGTTCTTC
CASSPDLRNEQFF
>few|TRBJ1-2|-|13|TRBV10-3
TGTGCCATCAGTGAGAATAACAACTATGGCTACACCTTC
CAISENNNYGYTF
>-|TRBJ1-4|-|13|TRBV28
TGTGCCAGCAGTCACAAGGGGGATGAAAAACTGTTTTTT
CASSHKGDEKLFF
>-|TRBJ2-2|-|16|TRBV19
TGTGCCAGTAGTGAAAAAGGAGGAGGCGTCACCGGGGAGCTGTTTTTT
CASSEKGGGVTGELFF
>-|TRBJ2-5|-|15|TRBV6-1
TGTGCCAGCAGTGCCACTAGAGCCGGGGAAGAGACCCAGTACTTC
CASSATRAGEETQYF
>-|TRBJ1-1|-|14|TRBV27
TGTGCCAGCAGTTTATCTTCGGGAGGAGGTGAAGCTTTCTTT
CASSLSSGGGEAFF
>once|TRBJ2-3|-|12|TRBV7-2
TGTGCCAGCGGTTTGGGGACAGATACGCAGTATTTT
CASGLGTDTQYF
>-|TRBJ1-5|TRBD1|16|TRBV7-2
TGTGCCAGCAGCTTACCGGACAGGGAGGGCAATCAGCCCCAGCATTTT
CASSLPDREGNQPQHF
>few|TRBJ2-7|TRBD2|14|TRBV7-2
TGTGCCAGCAGCCCGGGGGGGGCGGCAAGAGAGCAGTACTTC
CASSPGGAAREQYF
>-|TRBJ2-1|-|14|TRBV7-6
TGTGCCAGCAGCCATCCCGGGGTAAAGAATGAGCAGTTCTTC
CASSHPGVKNEQFF
>-|TRBJ2-5|TRBD1|14|TRBV28
TGTGCCAGCAGTTTTGGGACAGCCCAAGAGACCCAGTACTTC
CASSFGTAQETQYF
>-|TRBJ2-1|TRBD1|14|TRBV5-1
TGCGCCAGCAGCACGACAGGGGCCGGCAATGAGCAGTTCTTC
CASSTTGAGNEQFF
>-|TRBJ2-7|-|10|TRBV20-1
TGCAGTGCTAGGGGCCGCGAGCAGTACTTC
CSARGREQYF
>-|TRBJ1-5|-|13|TRBV7-9
TGTGCCAGCAGCTTAGGTTCGGGGCAGCCCCAGCATTTT
CASSLGSGQPQHF
>-|TRBJ2-2|TRBD2|16|TRBV29-1
TGCAGCGTTGTATATAGGCTAGCGGGAGGAACCGGGGAGCTGTTTTTT
CSVVYRLAGGTGELFF
>-|TRBJ1-2|-|13|TRBV5-6
TGTGCCAGCAGCTTGGTTGGGTCCTATGGCTACACCTTC
CASSLVGSYGYTF
>once|TRBJ2-6|-|13|TRBV29-1
TGCAGCTTTAAAGGCGTTGGGGCCAACGTCCTGACTTTC
CSFKGVGANVLTF
>-|TRBJ2-7|-|14|TRBV11-2
TGTGCCAGCAGCTTTCTAGGACCCCCCTACGAGCAGTACTTC
CASSFLGPPYEQYF
>few|TRBJ2-5|-|15|TRBV18
TGTGCCAGCTCCCCCGCAAAGGGGGTGGGAAAGACCCAGTACTTC
CASSPAKGVGKTQYF
>-|TRBJ1-2|-|16|TRBV4-1
TGCGCCAGCAGCCAAGGGAACCGGGACACCCGCTATGGCTACACCTTC
CASSQGNRDTRYGYTF
>-|TRBJ2-1|TRBD2|14|TRBV6-5
TGTGCCAGCAGACTAGCGGGAGGGGGCAATGAGCAGTTCTTC
CASRLAGGGNEQFF
>-|TRBJ2-7|-|15|TRBV5-1
TGCGCCAGCAGCTCTGACGAGCGAGCCCCCTACGAGCAGTACTTC
CASSSDERAPYEQYF
>-|TRBJ2-7|TRBD2|15|TRBV5-1
TGCGCCAGCAGCCTCGGGACTAGCGGGTTCTACGAGCAGTACTTC
CASSLGTSGFYEQYF
>-|TRBJ2-7|-|17|TRBV6-4
TGTGCCAGCAGTGACTCCACAGTGCCCTCCTGGTCATACGAGCAGTACTTC
CASSDSTVPSWSYEQYF
>-|TRBJ2-7|TRBD2|15|TRBV11-3
TGTGCCAGCAGGGATGAAAGCGGGAGCCCCTACGAGCAGTACTTC
CASRDESGSPYEQYF
>-|TRBJ2-2|TRBD2|17|TRBV7-9
TGTGCCAGCAGCTTAGAGAGACTAGCGGGATACACCGGGGAGCTGTTTTTT
CASSLERLAGYTGELFF
>once|TRBJ2-7|-|18|TRBV27
TGTGCCAGCAGTTTAATCTACAGGGATGACGTGCGACCCTACGAGCAGTACTTC
CASSLIYRDDVRPYEQYF
>once|TRBJ2-7|TRBD2|14|TRBV27
TGTGCCAGCAGTTTAGGGACTAGCGGGTCCCCGGAGTACTTC
CASSLGTSGSPEYF
>-|TRBJ1-1|-|14|TRBV19
TGTGCCAGTAGTATAGAAGGGGCGGCAGTTGAAGCTTTCTTT
CASSIEGAAVEAFF